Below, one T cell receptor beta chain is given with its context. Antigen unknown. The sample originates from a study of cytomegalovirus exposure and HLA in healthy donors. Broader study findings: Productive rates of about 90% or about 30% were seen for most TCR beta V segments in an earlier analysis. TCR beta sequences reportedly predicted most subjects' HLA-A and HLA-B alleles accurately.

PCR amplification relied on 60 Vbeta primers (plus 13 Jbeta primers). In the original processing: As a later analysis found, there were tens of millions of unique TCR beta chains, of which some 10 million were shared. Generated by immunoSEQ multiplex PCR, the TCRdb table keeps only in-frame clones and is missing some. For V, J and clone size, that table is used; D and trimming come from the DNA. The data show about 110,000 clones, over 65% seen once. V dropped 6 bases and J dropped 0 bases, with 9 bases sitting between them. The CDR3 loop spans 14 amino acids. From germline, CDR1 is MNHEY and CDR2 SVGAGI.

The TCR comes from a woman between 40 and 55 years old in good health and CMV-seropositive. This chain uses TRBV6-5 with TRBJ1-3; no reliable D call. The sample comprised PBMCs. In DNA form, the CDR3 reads TGTGCCAGCAGGGTCCCAGGCTCTGGAAACACCATATATTTT. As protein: CASRVPGSGNTIYF.